These 22 T cell receptor beta chains share one sample of origin, sequenced in a study of control samples from healthy donors and cancer patients. TCRdb's table, derived via immunoSEQ multiplex PCR, lists solely in-frame clones and lacks some. The sample carries roughly 86,000 clones, 91% recorded once. Input material: blood. The source of these receptors is a young man in good health.

This clone was recorded only once. The chain couples TRBV29-1 to TRBJ1-1; unclear D gene. Between the trimmed V and J ends, which lost 3 bases and 2 bases, there was a span of 7 bases. The CDR3 totals 12 residues. Per the germline V gene, CDR1 is SQVTM and CDR2 is ANQGSEA. The CDR3 DNA is TGCAGCGTTGATGCACGAAACACTGAAGCTTTCTTT. Residues: CSVDARNTEAFF.

This clone has only one observation. V gene TRBV2 combines with J gene TRBJ2-5; D is unresolved. V lost 2 bases, J lost 0 bases, and 10 bases lay in between. The CDR3 has 15 residues. CDR1 and CDR2 (germline): SNHLY, FYNNEI. CDR3 DNA sequence: TGTGCCAGCAGTGAACCCGTAGCTCACCAAGAGACCCAGTACTTC. It translates to CASSEPVAHQETQYF.

J is TRBJ2-3 and V is TRBV30; TRBD2 is a possible D gene (6 bases). The CDR3 sequence is 15 residues long. The germline V gene has CDR1 GTSNPN and CDR2 SVGIG (reference sequence). V lost 0 bases to trimming and J lost 3 bases, with 13 bases between them. CDR3 in amino acids: CAWSVGGLGTDTQYF. The CDR3, as DNA: TGTGCCTGGAGTGTAGGAGGGTTGGGGACAGATACGCAGTATTTT.

The chain has TRBV3-1 (or the pseudogene TRBV3-2) and TRBJ2-3; the D call may be TRBD1 or TRBD2 (5 bases each). The CDR3 consists of 14 residues. The V gene's germline CDR1 is LGHDT and CDR2 YNNKEL (reference sequence). Trimming removed 5 bases from V and 5 bases from J, with 14 bases in between. DNA of the CDR3: TGTGCCAGCAGCTATACCGGGGCCAAAGATACGCAGTATTTT. This translates into CASSYTGAKDTQYF.

The chain joins TRBV19 to TRBJ2-7, with 7 bases fitting TRBD2. The J segment lost 7 bases and the V segment lost 5 bases, leaving 11 bases of the junction unmatched. The germline CDR1 and CDR2 sequences are LNHDA and SQIVND (reference sequence). The CDR3 runs 14 residues. This chain's CDR3 is CASSSTSRALEQYF. CDR3 DNA sequence: TGTGCCAGTAGTTCGACTAGCCGGGCCTTAGAGCAGTACTTC.

This sequence joins TRBV30 and TRBJ2-7, with D uncertain. The CDR3 is 13 amino acids. V was shortened by 6 bases and J by 3 bases, with 15 bases between the two germline ends. Germline lookup yields CDR1 GTSNPN and CDR2 SVGIG (reference sequence). Here the CDR3 DNA reads TGTGCCTGCGAAGGACGGACGAACTACGAGCAGTACTTC. Protein product: CACEGRTNYEQYF.

The V gene is TRBV6-5, the J gene TRBJ2-3, with D unresolved. Germline CDR1 MNHEY, CDR2 SVGAGI. The V and J ends lost 6 bases and 0 bases respectively, with 4 bases between them. The CDR3 contains 12 residues. The CDR3 spells CASSGSTDTQYF. The CDR3 DNA is TGTGCCAGCAGCGGGAGCACAGATACGCAGTATTTT.

The V gene is TRBV7-7, the J gene TRBJ2-5; TRBD1 or TRBD2 may be the D gene (6 bases each). CDR1 is SSHAT, CDR2 FNYEAQ, per germline (reference sequence). The CDR3 covers 15 residues. V was cut by 5 bases and J by 3 bases, with 16 bases left in between. The CDR3 DNA sequence: TGTGCCAGCAGCCCAGCAGGAGGGGGGAAAGAGACCCAGTACTTC. Protein product: CASSPAGGGKETQYF.

The CDR3 DNA follows: TGTGCCAGCAGCTTAGAGGGTAGAACAGATACGCAGTATTTT. Translating it yields CASSLEGRTDTQYF. This sequence joins TRBV7-9 and TRBJ2-3, with D uncertain. The CDR3 runs to 14 residues. Germline CDR1 SEHNR, CDR2 FQNEAQ (reference sequence). Trimming left V 1 base short and J 3 bases short, with 8 bases between. Variable domain in full (rest from reference TRBV7-9 and TRBJ2-3): DTGVSQNPRHKITKRGQNVTFRCDPISEHNRLYWYRQTLGQGPEFLTYFQNEAQLEKSRLLSDRFSAERPKGSFSTLEIQRTEQGDSAMYLCASSLEGRTDTQYFGPGTRLTVL.

The chain combines TRBV14 with TRBJ2-3, with D hard to call. V was pared by 7 bases and J by 6 bases, with 5 bases between. Germline CDR1 is SGHDN and CDR2 is FVKESK. The CDR3 covers 10 residues. CDR3 coding DNA: TGTGCCAGCATGTGGGATACGCAGTATTTT. Amino acids: CASMWDTQYF.

There are a few counts of this clone. The gene calls are TRBV9 and TRBJ2-7; D perhaps matches TRBD1 (5 bases). Germline V lookup: CDR1 SGDLS, CDR2 YYNGEE. The ends were cut back, 5 bases at V and 0 bases at J, with 9 bases in the middle. The CDR3 contains 13 residues. This chain's CDR3 is CASSADTSYEQYF. As DNA, the CDR3 is TGTGCCAGCAGTGCGGACACCTCCTACGAGCAGTACTTC. The whole variable domain, filled in from reference TRBV9 and TRBJ2-7, reads DSGVTQTPKHLITATGQRVTLRCSPRSGDLSVYWYQQSLDQGLQFLIQYYNGEERAKGNILERFSAQQFPDLHSELNLSSLELGDSALYFCASSADTSYEQYFGPGTRLTVT.

This clone was seen only a few times. V gene TRBV9 combines with J gene TRBJ2-7; tentatively, D is TRBD2 (6 bases). CDR3 length equals 15 residues. The V end was cut by 0 bases, the J end by 2 bases, with 12 bases between. The germline V gene encodes CDR1 SGDLS and CDR2 YYNGEE. The CDR3 region is CASSVAWGVAYEQYF. The CDR3 coding sequence is TGTGCCAGCAGCGTAGCTTGGGGGGTAGCCTACGAGCAGTACTTC.

The chain is built from TRBV6-5 and TRBJ1-5; TRBD1 agrees at 8 bases. V was clipped by 6 bases and J by 6 bases; unmatched bases: 7. This CDR3 region has 14 residues. CDR1 MNHEY and CDR2 SVGAGI come from the germline V gene. The CDR3: CASSPQGASQPQHF. Here the CDR3 DNA reads TGTGCCAGCAGCCCCCAGGGGGCAAGTCAGCCCCAGCATTTT.

This clone occurred a few times. The CDR3: CASSQTDRGQYTF. In DNA, the CDR3 is TGTGCCAGCAGCCAAACCGACAGGGGGCAATACACCTTC. The chain employs TRBV5-6 and TRBJ1-2, with 10 positions matching TRBD1. Germline assignment: CDR1 SGHDT and CDR2 YYEEEE. The V gene end was trimmed by 4 bases and the J gene end by 11 bases; junction bases not matched to a gene: 8. This CDR3 is 13 amino acids long.

V and J are TRBV29-1 and TRBJ2-1; D is ambiguous. The CDR3 contains 12 residues. Per the germline V gene, CDR1 is SQVTM and CDR2 is ANQGSEA. The ends were cut back, 3 bases at V and 6 bases at J, with 9 bases in the middle. The chain's CDR3 is CSVDGLLNEQFF. In nucleotides, the CDR3 is TGCAGCGTTGACGGCCTGCTCAATGAGCAGTTCTTC.

This clone was picked up one time. J is TRBJ1-1 and V is TRBV19; no reliable D call. V was cut by 5 bases and J by 1 base, with 5 bases left in between. CDR1 and CDR2 (germline): LNHDA, SQIVND (reference sequence). CDR3 size: 12 residues. The CDR3 is CASSPTNTEAFF. CDR3 bases: TGTGCCAGTAGTCCGACGAACACTGAAGCTTTCTTT.

This rearrangement joins TRBV5-4 to TRBJ2-1, with 9 bases that match TRBD2. The ends lost 0 bases at V and 4 bases at J; junction bases unmatched: 5. The germline CDR1 and CDR2 sequences are SGHNT and YYREEE (reference sequence). The CDR3 is 16 residues long. The CDR3, as DNA: TGTGCCAGCAGCTTGGGCGGGGGGGCCCAATACAATGAGCAGTTCTTC. It yields the protein CASSLGGGAQYNEQFF.

The chain combines TRBV19 with TRBJ1-6; tentatively, D is TRBD1 (5 bases). CDR1 LNHDA and CDR2 SQIVND come from the germline V gene (reference sequence). Trimming pared 5 bases from V and 5 bases from J, leaving 13 bases between. The CDR3 spans 15 residues. The DNA for the CDR3 is TGTGCCAGTAGTCCTTTCGCACAGGATAATTCACCCCTCCACTTT. As protein: CASSPFAQDNSPLHF.

The chain joins TRBV29-1 to TRBJ2-5; D may be TRBD1 (5 bases). From germline, CDR1 is SQVTM and CDR2 ANQGSEA. The V end lost 6 bases, the J end lost 5 bases, and 10 bases lay between the germline ends. The CDR3 is 11 residues long. Here the CDR3 reads CSVRRVETQYF. CDR3 bases: TGCAGCGTCCGCAGGGTGGAGACCCAGTACTTC.

V gene TRBV12-3 or TRBV12-4 combines with J gene TRBJ2-7; TRBD2 aligns across 7 bases. J lost 9 bases, V lost 3 bases, and 8 bases had no gene match. The CDR3 loop spans 13 amino acids. As DNA, the CDR3 is TGTGCCAGCAGTTTGGGAGGGATGTTTACGCAGTACTTC. Its translation: CASSLGGMFTQYF.

The chain couples TRBV2 to TRBJ1-6; D is undetermined. Germline CDR1 SNHLY, CDR2 FYNNEI. This CDR3 contains 12 residues. Trimming left V 6 bases short and J 5 bases short, with 5 bases between. The CDR3 DNA sequence: TGTGCCAGCAGCAATAATAATTCACCCCTCCACTTT. Protein sequence: CASSNNNSPLHF. Looking up the rest from reference TRBV2 and TRBJ1-6 gives the full variable domain: EPEVTQTPSHQVTQMGQEVILRCVPISNHLYFYWYRQILGQKVEFLVSFYNNEISEKSEIFDDQFSVERPDGSNFTLKIRSTKLEDSAMYFCASSNNNSPLHFGNGTRLTVT.

This clone is labeled as medium-sized. The chain couples TRBV7-8 to TRBJ1-2; D is uncertain. Trimming left V 4 bases short and J 5 bases short, with 17 bases between. The germline CDR1 and CDR2 sequences are SGHVS and FQNEAQ. CDR3 length: 15 amino acids. CDR3: CASSSPTVAQYGYTF. As DNA, the CDR3 is TGTGCCAGCAGCTCTCCAACGGTGGCACAATATGGCTACACCTTC.